The 5 T cell receptor beta chains in this list originate from one sample, sequenced in a study of blood T cell repertoires in COVID-19. Sequencing was performed with immunoSEQ multiplex PCR; in TCRdb, only in-frame clones are kept and a portion is missing. Among 250,000 to 350,000 clones listed, 89% were seen once. Sequencing used peripheral blood. Source of these receptors: an older woman with acute or convalescent COVID-19.

The chain links TRBV4-1 to TRBJ1-4; no firm D call. The germline CDR1 and CDR2 sequences are MGHRA and YSYEKL. This CDR3 contains 17 residues. Trimming removed 3 bases from V and 8 bases from J, with 22 bases in between. The CDR3 here is CASSHLTRPSLDEKLFF. The CDR3 DNA reads TGCGCCAGCAGCCACCTCACTAGACCGAGCCTGGACGAAAAACTGTTTTTT.

V is TRBV7-2 and J is TRBJ2-7; 10 nucleotides align to TRBD2. From germline, CDR1 is SGHTA and CDR2 FQGNSA. The CDR3 is made up of 13 amino acids. V gave up 6 bases and J gave up 4 bases; unmatched junction bases: 3. The CDR3 loop is CASRRTSGYEQYF. CDR3 nucleotide sequence: TGTGCCAGCAGACGGACTAGCGGATACGAGCAGTACTTC.

V usage is TRBV28 and J usage is TRBJ1-4; tentative D call: TRBD1 (5 bases). CDR3 length equals 15 residues. The germline V and J ends were trimmed by 3 bases and 0 bases, with 8 bases remaining between them. CDR1 is MDHEN and CDR2 is SYDVKM in the germline V gene. In nucleotides, the CDR3 is TGTGCCAGCAGTTTCCGACAGTCAACTAATGAAAAACTGTTTTTT. Translating it yields CASSFRQSTNEKLFF.

The chain combines TRBV28 with TRBJ2-7, with D possibly TRBD1 on 6 matching bases. Trimming stripped 7 bases from V and 2 bases from J, with 15 bases between. There are 14 residues in the CDR3. CDR1 is MDHEN and CDR2 is SYDVKM in the germline V gene. The chain's CDR3 is CASNRRDKPYEQYF. CDR3 in DNA: TGTGCCAGCAACCGAAGGGACAAGCCCTACGAGCAGTACTTC.

The chain is built from TRBV6-2 or TRBV6-3 and TRBJ1-2, with D uncertain. Germline assignment: CDR1 MNHEY and CDR2 SVGEGT. The CDR3 totals 14 residues. The V gene lost 2 bases and the J gene lost 6 bases, with 13 bases spanning the gap. The CDR3 protein is CASSYQAGMDGYTF. CDR3 bases: TGTGCCAGCAGTTACCAGGCGGGGATGGATGGCTACACCTTC.